The clone carrying this TCR beta chain was observed a few times. Antigen unknown. Each TCR beta cDNA library carried unique molecular identifiers. Yield was roughly 0.5 million cDNA molecules from around 0.96 to 9.9 million T cells. One entry per CDR3 protein results from TCRdb running MiXCR on the PCR reads. This sample has roughly 600,000 distinct CDR3 sequences, with roughly 40% found just once. These data originate in a study of post-analysis software for immune sequencing data. Across the study: There were relapsing-remitting, secondary progressive and progressive-relapsing multiple sclerosis among the disease courses included.

Study conclusions and caveats: Comparison with controls showed significantly lower normalized Chao1 diversity in multiple sclerosis patients. With TRBV5-6, TRBV5-1 and TRBV20-1 included, several TRBV segments were more frequent in patients than in controls. F measure grouped same-batch samples tightly together.

CDR1 DFQATT and CDR2 SNEGSKA come from the germline V gene (reference sequence). This CDR3 comprises 12 residues. The germline V and J ends were trimmed by 5 bases and 7 bases, with 14 bases remaining between them. The origin of this receptor is a girl aged 5-17 years with multiple sclerosis. The sequenced sample was blood. The chain has TRBV20-1 and TRBJ1-2; D may be TRBD1 (6 bases). The CDR3: CSAHRDLRGYTF. The CDR3, as DNA: TGCAGTGCTCACAGGGATCTACGTGGCTACACCTTC.